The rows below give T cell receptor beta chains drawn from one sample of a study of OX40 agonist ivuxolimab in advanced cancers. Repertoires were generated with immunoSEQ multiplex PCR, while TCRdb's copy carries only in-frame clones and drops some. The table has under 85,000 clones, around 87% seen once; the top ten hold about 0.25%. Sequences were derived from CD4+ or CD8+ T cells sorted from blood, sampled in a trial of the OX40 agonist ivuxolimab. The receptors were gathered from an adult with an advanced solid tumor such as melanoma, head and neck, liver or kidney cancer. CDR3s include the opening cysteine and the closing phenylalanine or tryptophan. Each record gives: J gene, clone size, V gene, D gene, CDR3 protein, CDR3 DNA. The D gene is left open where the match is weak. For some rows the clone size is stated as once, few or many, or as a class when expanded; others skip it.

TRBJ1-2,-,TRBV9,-,CASSVGVEDYGYTF,TGTGCCAGCAGCGTAGGGGTTGAGGACTATGGCTACACCTTC
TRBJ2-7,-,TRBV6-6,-,CASHQAYEQYF,TGTGCCAGCCACCAAGCTTACGAGCAGTACTTC
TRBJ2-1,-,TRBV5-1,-,CASSLAGDFYNEQFF,TGCGCCAGCAGCTTGGCGGGGGACTTCTACAATGAGCAGTTCTTC
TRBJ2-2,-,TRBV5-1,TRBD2,CASSQPTSGTGELFF,TGCGCCAGCAGCCAACCGACTAGCGGGACCGGGGAGCTGTTTTTT
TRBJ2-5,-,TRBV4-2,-,CASSQAGTSSETQYF,TGTGCCAGCAGCCAGGCCGGGACTTCGTCTGAGACCCAGTACTTC
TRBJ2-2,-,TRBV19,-,CASSIVRQSQGELFF,TGTGCCAGTAGTATCGTTAGGCAGTCGCAGGGGGAGCTGTTTTTT
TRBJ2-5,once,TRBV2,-,CASSEEVLVRETQYF,TGTGCCAGCAGTGAGGAGGTACTAGTGAGAGAGACCCAGTACTTC
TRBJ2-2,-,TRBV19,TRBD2,CASSRGRELSHRSGELFF,TGTGCCTCATCCAGAGGGCGGGAGTTGAGTCACAGATCAGGGGAGCTGTTTTTT
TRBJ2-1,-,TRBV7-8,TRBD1,CASSLPGQGWNEQFF,TGTGCCAGCAGCTTACCGGGACAGGGGTGGAATGAGCAGTTCTTC
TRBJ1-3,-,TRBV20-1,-,CSASRGNTIYF,TGCAGTGCTAGCAGAGGAAACACCATATATTTT
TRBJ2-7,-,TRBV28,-,CASSIGASRSYEQYF,TGTGCCAGCAGTATCGGCGCCAGCAGATCCTACGAGCAGTACTTC
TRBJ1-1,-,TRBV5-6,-,CASSPGVGYTEAFF,TGTGCCAGCAGCCCTGGGGTGGGGTACACTGAAGCTTTCTTT
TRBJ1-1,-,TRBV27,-,CASRPGSYTEAFF,TGTGCCAGCAGGCCGGGTTCCTACACTGAAGCTTTCTTT
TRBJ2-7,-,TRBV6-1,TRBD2,CASRPGLAYYEQYF,TGTGCCAGCAGACCGGGACTAGCGTACTACGAGCAGTACTTC
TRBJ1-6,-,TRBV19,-,CASSMKMGGNSPLHF,TGTGCCAGTAGTATGAAGATGGGAGGGAATTCACCCCTCCACTTT
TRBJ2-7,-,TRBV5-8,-,CASSLDWAYEQYF,TGTGCCAGCAGCTTGGACTGGGCCTACGAGCAGTACTTC
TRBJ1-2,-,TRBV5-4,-,CASSFGDKIYGYTF,TGTGCCAGCAGCTTCGGGGATAAGATCTATGGCTACACCTTC
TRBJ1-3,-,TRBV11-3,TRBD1,CASSLPPGQGSSGNTIYF,TGTGCCAGCAGCTTGCCCCCGGGACAGGGGTCCTCTGGAAACACCATATATTTT
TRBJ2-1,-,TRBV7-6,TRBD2,CASSSRVAGVNEQFF,TGTGCCAGCAGCTCCCGCGTAGCGGGAGTGAATGAGCAGTTCTTC
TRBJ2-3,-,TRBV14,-,CASSQVGMQYF,TGTGCCAGCAGCCAAGTAGGAATGCAGTATTTT
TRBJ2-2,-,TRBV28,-,CASSLGGGTGELFF,TGTGCCAGCAGTTTAGGCGGCGGAACCGGGGAGCTGTTTTTT
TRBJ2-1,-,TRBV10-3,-,CAIRGREYNEQFF,TGTGCCATCAGGGGCAGGGAGTACAATGAGCAGTTCTTC
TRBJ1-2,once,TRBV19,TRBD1,CASSIQTGPSYGYTF,TGTGCCAGTAGTATACAGACAGGGCCTTCCTATGGCTACACCTTC
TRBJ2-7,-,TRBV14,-,CASSRLGYEQYF,TGTGCCAGCAGCCGGCTGGGGTACGAGCAGTACTTC
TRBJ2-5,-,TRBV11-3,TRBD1,CASSWDREKTQYF,TGTGCCAGCAGCTGGGACAGGGAAAAGACCCAGTACTTC
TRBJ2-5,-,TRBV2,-,CASSEQGVGETQYF,TGTGCCAGCAGTGAGCAGGGAGTTGGGGAGACCCAGTACTTC
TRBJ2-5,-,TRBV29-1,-,CSVDVRETQYF,TGCAGCGTTGATGTCCGGGAGACCCAGTACTTC
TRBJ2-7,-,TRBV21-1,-,CASSKAERDRISSYEQYF,TGTGCCAGCAGCAAAGCAGAGCGGGACAGGATAAGCTCCTACGAGCAGTACTTC
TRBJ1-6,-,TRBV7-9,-,CASSLVGVSPLHF,TGTGCCAGCAGCTTAGTGGGGGTTTCACCCCTCCACTTT
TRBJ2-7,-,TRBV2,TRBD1,CASDGPPGQGSYSSYEQYF,TGTGCCAGCGACGGGCCCCCGGGACAGGGTTCTTATAGCTCCTACGAGCAGTACTTC
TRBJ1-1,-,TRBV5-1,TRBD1,CASSWTGSIRLNTEAFF,TGCGCCAGCAGCTGGACAGGGAGCATTCGTCTGAACACTGAAGCTTTCTTT
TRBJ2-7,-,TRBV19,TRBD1,CASSRTGMNYEQYF,TGTGCCAGTAGCCGGACAGGTATGAACTACGAGCAGTACTTC
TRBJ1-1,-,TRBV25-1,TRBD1,CASSALRGGTEAFF,TGTGCCAGCAGTGCCCTCAGGGGGGGGACTGAAGCTTTCTTT
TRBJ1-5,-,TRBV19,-,CASSIDGATPGNQPQHF,TGTGCCAGTAGTATAGATGGGGCTACCCCGGGGAATCAGCCCCAGCATTTT
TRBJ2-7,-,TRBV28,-,CASTPFGGEQYF,TGTGCCAGCACCCCGTTCGGGGGAGAGCAGTACTTC
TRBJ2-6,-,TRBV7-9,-,CASNPGSGANVLTF,TGTGCCAGCAACCCAGGGTCCGGGGCCAACGTCCTGACTTTC
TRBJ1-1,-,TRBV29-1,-,CSVEGDGKTEAFF,TGCAGCGTTGAAGGTGACGGGAAGACTGAAGCTTTCTTT
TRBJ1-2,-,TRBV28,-,CASSSSGQSNYGYTF,TGTGCCAGCAGTTCCTCCGGACAGTCGAACTATGGCTACACCTTC
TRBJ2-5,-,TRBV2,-,CASSEALQGETQYF,TGTGCCAGCAGTGAAGCGCTTCAGGGAGAGACCCAGTACTTC
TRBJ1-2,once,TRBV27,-,CASSRVGTENYGYTF,TGTGCCAGCAGCCGTGTTGGGACCGAAAACTATGGCTACACCTTC
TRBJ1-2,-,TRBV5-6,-,CASRQRTLGYGYTF,TGTGCCAGCAGGCAAAGGACCTTGGGGTATGGCTACACCTTC
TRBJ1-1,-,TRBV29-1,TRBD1,CSVGQGSAPEAFF,TGCAGCGTAGGACAGGGCTCTGCCCCTGAAGCTTTCTTT
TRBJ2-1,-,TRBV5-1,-,CASSFGSSYNEQFF,TGCGCCAGCAGCTTTGGGAGCTCCTACAATGAGCAGTTCTTC
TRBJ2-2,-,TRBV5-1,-,CASSLGRTGELFF,TGCGCCAGCAGCTTAGGGCGCACCGGGGAGCTGTTTTTT
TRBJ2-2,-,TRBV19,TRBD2,CASSRPVTSGSTGELFF,TGTGCCAGTAGTCGGCCGGTCACTAGCGGGAGCACCGGGGAGCTGTTTTTT
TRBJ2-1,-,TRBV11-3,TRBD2,CASSSETSGTSYNEQFF,TGTGCCAGCAGCTCCGAAACTAGCGGGACGTCCTACAATGAGCAGTTCTTC
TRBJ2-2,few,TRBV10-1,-,CASSTGLTGELFF,TGCGCCAGCAGTACAGGGCTAACCGGGGAGCTGTTTTTT
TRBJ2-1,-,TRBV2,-,CASSEDSWGPPREGEQFF,TGTGCCAGCAGTGAAGATTCCTGGGGACCACCACGTGAGGGTGAGCAGTTCTTC
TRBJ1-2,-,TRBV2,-,CASSERYDNYGYTF,TGTGCCAGCAGTGAACGATACGATAACTATGGCTACACCTTC